What follows describes a single T cell receptor (beta chain). The entry originates in a study of blood T cell repertoires in COVID-19. With V trimmed by 5 bases and J by 0 bases, 4 bases remained unmatched. The CDR3 extends over 15 amino acids. CDR1 is SNHLY and CDR2 is FYNNEI in the germline V gene. TCRdb keeps only in-frame clones here, not all; method: immunoSEQ multiplex PCR. This sample has hundreds of thousands of clones, with about 91% found just once. Membership in each cohort depended on participant-reported clinical history. The sequence was obtained from a woman aged 18 to 35 who had recovered from COVID-19. The chain combines TRBV2 with TRBJ2-1; TRBD2 matches 7 bases. The sequenced material came from PBMCs or T cells enriched from blood (not recorded which). The CDR3 DNA is TGTGCCAGCAGTCCAGAGCGGGACTCCTACAATGAGCAGTTCTTC. Translated: CASSPERDSYNEQFF.